This is a list of T cell receptor beta chains from one sample in a study of vaccination and CD4 T cells after COVID-19. Antigens of these TCRs are unknown. TCRdb called the PCR reads again in MiXCR, with one record for every CDR3 protein. The table has 7,000 to 10,000 distinct CDR3 sequences, about 19% seen once; the top ten hold 21%. The source material was CD4+ T cells from blood, cultured in vitro, sampled after SARS-CoV-2 vaccination. The origin of the receptors is a human donor who had recovered from COVID-19. CDR3s include the opening cysteine and the closing phenylalanine or tryptophan. D genes are given only for firm matches. Not every row has a clone size; where given, it reads once, few, many or a size class.

TRBD1	TRBV4-3	TRBJ2-7	NA	TGCGCCAGCAGCCAAGTGGGTCGAGGACAGGGGAGGAACGAGCAGTACTTC	CASSQVGRGQGRNEQYF
TRBD2	TRBV6-2/TRBV6-3	TRBJ2-7	few	TGTGCCAGCAGGCGAAGCGGGGGCTTGTCCTACGAGCAGTACTTC	CASRRSGGLSYEQYF
NA	TRBV19	TRBJ2-6	few	TGTGCCAGTAGTAAATCCTCGGGGCTTAGTGGGGCCAACGTCCTGACTTTC	CASSKSSGLSGANVLTF
NA	TRBV6-1	TRBJ1-2	NA	TGTGCCAGCAGTGCCCGGGTCCAGGGAAACTATGGCTACACCTTC	CASSARVQGNYGYTF
NA	TRBV18	TRBJ1-5	NA	TGTGCCAGCTCACCAGGGGGCGCGAGTCAGCCCCAGCATTTT	CASSPGGASQPQHF
TRBD2	TRBV19	TRBJ2-3	NA	TGTGCCAGTAGTAAATTCGGGACTAGCGGCACAGATACGCAGTATTTT	CASSKFGTSGTDTQYF
NA	TRBV28	TRBJ2-5	many	TGTGCCAGCAGTCCTGGCAGGGATCACCAAGAGACCCAGTACTTC	CASSPGRDHQETQYF
TRBD2	TRBV27	TRBJ2-5	medium-sized	TGTGCCAGCAGTTTACGCCGTGTGACGGGAGGGGGGCAAGAGACCCAGTACTTC	CASSLRRVTGGGQETQYF
TRBD2	TRBV20-1	TRBJ2-1	few	TGCAGTGCTAGACTAGCGGAGGCCGCCTACAATGAGCAGTTCTTC	CSARLAEAAYNEQFF
NA	TRBV14	TRBJ1-6	NA	TGTGCCAGCCCACCTTGGGCTAGATCACCCCTCCACTTT	CASPPWARSPLHF
NA	TRBV4-2	TRBJ2-5	NA	TGTGCCAGCAGCCCGCAAGGGGGCGGGGGCGGGGAGACCCAGTACTTC	CASSPQGGGGGETQYF
NA	TRBV6-1	TRBJ1-1	NA	TGTGCCAGCAGGGACAGCCAAAGGGTGCGCACTGAAGCTTTCTTT	CASRDSQRVRTEAFF
TRBD1	TRBV10-3	TRBJ1-2	NA	TGTGCCACCGAGCCCGGACAGGGGAACTATGGCTACACCTTC	CATEPGQGNYGYTF
TRBD2	TRBV20-1	TRBJ2-1	few	TGCAGTGCCTCAAAGGTGGGACTAGCGGGGGGCTACAATGAGCAGTTCTTC	CSASKVGLAGGYNEQFF
NA	TRBV27	TRBJ1-3	NA	TGTGCCAGCAGTTTATCGGGGGGCCCTGGAAACACCATATATTTT	CASSLSGGPGNTIYF
NA	TRBV10-2	TRBJ1-2	NA	TGCGCCAGCAGGGGGCCTGATGGCTACACCTTC	CASRGPDGYTF
TRBD1	TRBV20-1	TRBJ2-3	medium-sized	TGCAGTGCTAGACCCTCCGGGACAGCCACAGATACGCAGTATTTT	CSARPSGTATDTQYF
NA	TRBV5-4	TRBJ2-7	NA	TGTGCCAGCAGCTTCGGAACAGGGCCTCCCTACGAGCAGTACTTC	CASSFGTGPPYEQYF
NA	TRBV5-1	TRBJ2-5	NA	TGCGCCAGCAGCTGGGCTAGCGCACAAGAGACCCAGTACTTC	CASSWASAQETQYF
NA	TRBV20-1	TRBJ1-5	medium-sized	TGCAGTGCTAGAGATCACCCGGGCAGGCCCCAGCATTTT	CSARDHPGRPQHF
TRBD1	TRBV2	TRBJ2-6	NA	TGTGCCAGCAGCGTGACAGGGTCTGGGGCCAACGTCCTGACTTTC	CASSVTGSGANVLTF
NA	TRBV2	TRBJ1-1	few	TGTGCCAGCAACGCTCAGGGATCACATGAAGCTTTCTTT	CASNAQGSHEAFF
TRBD1	TRBV7-9	TRBJ2-7	few	TGTGCCAGCAGCCCTGGGGAGACAGGGGTCAGGTACGAGCAGTACTTC	CASSPGETGVRYEQYF
NA	TRBV20-1	TRBJ1-5	medium-sized	TGCAGTGCTAGAGATCGAGGAGGATCCTCGGCGGGAAATCAGCCCCAGCATTTT	CSARDRGGSSAGNQPQHF
NA	TRBV20-1	TRBJ2-3	many	TGCAGTGCTAGGCTCACAGATACGCAGTATTTT	CSARLTDTQYF
NA	TRBV4-1	TRBJ2-7	few	TGCGCCAGCAGCAGCCAAGACAGGTCCTACGAGCAGTACTTC	CASSSQDRSYEQYF
NA	TRBV20-1	TRBJ1-5	NA	TGCAGTGCTAGGGACGCCGGGACATTTTATAGCAATCAGCCCCAGCATTTT	CSARDAGTFYSNQPQHF
TRBD1	TRBV27	TRBJ2-7	medium-sized	TGTGCCAGCAGTTTAACCCCATCACAGGGGCCCGAGCAGTACTTC	CASSLTPSQGPEQYF
NA	TRBV11-1	TRBJ1-2	NA	TGTGCCAGCAGCCCGGGGCTTACTAACTATGGCTACACCTTC	CASSPGLTNYGYTF
TRBD1	TRBV6-2/TRBV6-3	TRBJ1-1	few	TGTGCCAGCAGTTGGGGGACAGTCACTGAAGCTTTCTTT	CASSWGTVTEAFF
NA	TRBV28	TRBJ2-1	NA	TGTGCCAGCAGGATAGGTCATCGCGGCCTAGCCGATGAGCAGTTCTTC	CASRIGHRGLADEQFF
NA	TRBV2	TRBJ2-1	NA	TGTGCCAGCAGTGAGGGAACCGGGACAAGGCAGTTCTTC	CASSEGTGTRQFF
NA	TRBV25-1	TRBJ2-5	few	TGTGCCAGCAGTGAATATAAGGGCGGGACCCAGTACTTC	CASSEYKGGTQYF
NA	TRBV6-1	TRBJ1-2	few	TGTGCCAGCAGTGAAGCGACGGGGGGGAATTATGGCTACACCTTC	CASSEATGGNYGYTF
TRBD2	TRBV24-1	TRBJ2-5	medium-sized	TGTGCCACCAGTATCGGACTAGCGGGAGGTGAGACCCAGTACTTC	CATSIGLAGGETQYF
NA	TRBV20-1	TRBJ2-3	medium-sized	TGCAGTGCTAGACGCGCAAGCGGGAGCACAGATACGCAGTATTTT	CSARRASGSTDTQYF
TRBD1	TRBV4-1	TRBJ1-1	NA	TGCGCCAGCAGCCAACTTCCGACGGCAGGGGGGGCTTTCTTT	CASSQLPTAGGAFF
NA	TRBV29-1	TRBJ2-7	NA	TGCAGCGGGGGAGACGCATCCTACGAGCAGTACTTC	CSGGDASYEQYF
TRBD1	TRBV18	TRBJ2-7	NA	TGTGCCAGCTCACTTACAGGGGGCCGACGCGTTCCCTACGAGCAGTACTTC	CASSLTGGRRVPYEQYF
TRBD1	TRBV19	TRBJ2-7	NA	TGTGCCAGTAGTATGGCCCGTGCGGGACAGGGGAAGGGGGCCCACGAGCAGTACTTC	CASSMARAGQGKGAHEQYF
NA	TRBV19	TRBJ1-1	few	TGTGCCAGTAGTGGGTTGTACACTGAAGCTTTCTTT	CASSGLYTEAFF
TRBD1	TRBV7-9	TRBJ1-5	medium-sized	TGTGCCAGCAGCTTGGGACAGGGGCTGTTAAATCAGCCCCAGCATTTT	CASSLGQGLLNQPQHF
NA	TRBV5-1	TRBJ1-2	NA	TGCGCCAGCAGCTTGGGCCAGGAGGATGGCTACACCTTC	CASSLGQEDGYTF
NA	TRBV5-4	TRBJ2-5	NA	TGTGCCAGCAGCTTGGGGGGCGCAGAAGAGACCCAGTACTTC	CASSLGGAEETQYF
NA	TRBV12-1	TRBJ1-5	few	TGTGCCAGCAGCTCCCTTAAGACGGGCTGGGGGGGTCAGCCCCAGCATTTT	CASSSLKTGWGGQPQHF